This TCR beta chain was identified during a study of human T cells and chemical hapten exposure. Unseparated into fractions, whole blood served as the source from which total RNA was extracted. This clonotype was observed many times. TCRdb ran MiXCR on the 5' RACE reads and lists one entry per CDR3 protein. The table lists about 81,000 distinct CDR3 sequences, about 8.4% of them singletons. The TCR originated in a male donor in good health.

For the CDR3, the DNA is TGTGCCTGCCGACAGGGTAACTCACCCCTCCACTTT. Residues: CACRQGNSPLHF. The chain combines TRBV6-2 or TRBV6-3 with TRBJ1-6; 7 bases map to TRBD1. The V segment lost 11 bases and the J segment 10 bases; nucleotides outside the gene matches: 8. Germline V gene sequence: CDR1 MNHEY, CDR2 SVGEGT. This CDR3 region has 12 residues.